A selection of T cell receptor beta chains follows, all from one sample in a study of graft-versus-host responses after intestinal transplantation. Their specific antigens are unknown. Assay used: immunoSEQ multiplex PCR; TCRdb lists only in-frame clones, some missing. The repertoire holds around 93,000 clones, just over 90% seen once, with approximately 5.6% in the top ten. Here the sequenced sample was unstimulated CD8+ T cells sorted from spleen or lymph node cells, taken before intestinal transplant. Receptors originate from a human donor who received an intestinal transplant. Each CDR3 is given with its conserved first and last residue. D genes are given only for firm matches. Clone size, where shown, is once, few, many, or a class for clones that have expanded.

TRBV4-1	16	TRBD1	TRBJ2-1	-	CASSHTGVSSYNEQFF	TGCGCCAGCAGCCATACAGGGGTTAGCTCCTACAATGAGCAGTTCTTC
TRBV4-1	15	-	TRBJ1-2	-	CASSQALGRSYGYTF	TGCGCCAGCAGCCAAGCTTTGGGCAGAAGCTATGGCTACACCTTC
TRBV15	16	-	TRBJ1-1	-	CATSRALSDVNTEAFF	TGTGCCACCAGCAGGGCCCTTTCGGACGTGAACACTGAAGCTTTCTTT
TRBV4-1	15	TRBD2	TRBJ2-1	-	CASSLQAGGWHEQFF	TGCGCCAGCAGCCTCCAGGCGGGAGGGTGGCATGAGCAGTTCTTC
TRBV7-2	15	TRBD1	TRBJ2-3	once	CASSLWDRGRDTQYF	TGTGCCAGCAGCTTATGGGACAGGGGTCGAGATACGCAGTATTTT
TRBV9	15	-	TRBJ2-1	-	CASSVDGVSYNEQFF	TGTGCCAGCAGCGTAGACGGGGTGAGCTACAATGAGCAGTTCTTC
TRBV29-1	14	TRBD1	TRBJ2-7	-	CSVGPVDRYYEQYF	TGCAGCGTTGGGCCCGTGGACAGGTACTACGAGCAGTACTTC
TRBV13	17	TRBD2	TRBJ2-2	large	CASSSRAGGYNTGELFF	TGTGCCAGCAGCTCCCGAGCGGGGGGCTACAACACCGGGGAGCTGTTTTTT
TRBV10-2	15	-	TRBJ1-1	-	CASRSTPRPNTEAFF	TGCGCCAGCCGTTCTACACCCCGCCCCAACACTGAAGCTTTCTTT
TRBV5-5	15	-	TRBJ2-7	-	CASSLEPGLLDEQYF	TGTGCCAGCAGCTTGGAACCAGGGCTGTTGGACGAGCAGTACTTC
TRBV9	14	TRBD1	TRBJ2-5	-	CASSDGQGQETQYF	TGTGCCAGCAGCGACGGACAGGGACAAGAGACCCAGTACTTC
TRBV4-3	14	-	TRBJ2-7	-	CASSQERGPYEQYF	TGCGCCAGCAGCCAAGAACGGGGTCCCTACGAGCAGTACTTC
TRBV30	14	TRBD2	TRBJ2-7	-	CAWRGAGAVNEQYF	TGTGCCTGGAGGGGAGCGGGAGCGGTTAACGAGCAGTACTTC
TRBV6-1	13	-	TRBJ2-3	-	CASNSVSTDTQYF	TGTGCCAGCAATTCGGTAAGCACAGATACGCAGTATTTT
TRBV6-1	14	-	TRBJ1-1	once	CASSARGMNTEAFF	TGTGCCAGCAGTGCTAGGGGAATGAACACTGAAGCTTTCTTT
TRBV28	16	TRBD2	TRBJ2-7	-	CASRSQRTSGRYEQYF	TGTGCCAGCAGATCTCAGAGGACTAGCGGGAGATACGAGCAGTACTTC
TRBV4-1	17	-	TRBJ1-1	-	CASSQDGAGPMNTEAFF	TGCGCCAGCAGCCAAGATGGGGCAGGGCCCATGAACACTGAAGCTTTCTTT
TRBV4-1	15	-	TRBJ1-2	-	CASSPLAGGFEGYTF	TGCGCCAGCAGCCCACTGGCCGGGGGTTTTGAGGGCTACACCTTC
TRBV19	13	TRBD1	TRBJ1-2	-	CASRPGQTYGYTF	TGTGCCAGTAGGCCGGGACAGACATATGGCTACACCTTC
TRBV6-5	13	-	TRBJ2-7	-	CASSTYLSYEQYF	TGTGCCAGCAGTACCTACCTCTCCTACGAGCAGTACTTC
TRBV6-1	15	-	TRBJ1-1	-	CASSEFWESAPEAFF	TGTGCCAGCAGTGAATTTTGGGAGTCTGCCCCTGAAGCTTTCTTT
TRBV30	13	-	TRBJ2-1	-	CAWSPLPYNEQFF	TGTGCCTGGAGTCCGCTACCATACAATGAGCAGTTCTTC
TRBV6-1	17	-	TRBJ1-1	-	CASSDFSFHGVDTEAFF	TGTGCCAGCAGTGATTTTTCTTTTCATGGGGTTGACACTGAAGCTTTCTTT